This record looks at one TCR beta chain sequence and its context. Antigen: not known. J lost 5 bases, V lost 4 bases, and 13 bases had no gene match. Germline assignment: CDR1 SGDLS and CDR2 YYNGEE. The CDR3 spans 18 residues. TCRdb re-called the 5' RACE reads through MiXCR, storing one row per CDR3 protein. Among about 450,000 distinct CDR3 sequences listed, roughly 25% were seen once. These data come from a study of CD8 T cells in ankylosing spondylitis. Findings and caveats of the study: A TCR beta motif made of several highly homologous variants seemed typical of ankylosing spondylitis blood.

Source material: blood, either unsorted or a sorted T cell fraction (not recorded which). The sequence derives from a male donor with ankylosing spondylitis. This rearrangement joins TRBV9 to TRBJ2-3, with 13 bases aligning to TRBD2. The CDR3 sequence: CASSITPGLAGSGDTQYF. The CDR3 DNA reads TGTGCCAGCAGCATAACGCCGGGACTAGCGGGAAGTGGAGATACGCAGTATTTT.